This TCR beta chain was recovered during a study of T-cell memory formation after mild COVID-19. At the level of the study: Each donor largely had its own TCR clusters. Overall study findings and caveats: Contracting clones localized mainly to CM and EM when CD4+ and mainly to EMRA when CD8+. Unconfirmed was the SARS-CoV-2 specificity of second-wave clones that peaked on day 37.

5'RACE with constant-segment primers built TCRalpha and TCRbeta cDNA libraries with UMIs. TCRdb called the 5' RACE reads again in MiXCR, with one record for every CDR3 protein. This sample yields approximately 480,000 distinct CDR3 sequences, of which about 20% are seen a single time; approximately 13% belongs to the top ten. The CDR3 length is 16 residues. CDR1 is SGHVS, CDR2 FNYEAQ, per germline. Between the trimmed V and J ends, which lost 4 bases and 0 bases, there was a span of 13 bases. Worth noting for this clonotype: What it recognizes is unknown.

The chain uses TRBV7-6 and TRBJ2-1; weak D call: TRBD2 (5 bases). The receptor was derived from an adult woman who had mild COVID-19 (a few samples of this study predate the infection). Cell type and time point are not known. Sequenced sample: PBMCs or a T cell subset sorted from them (not recorded which). In DNA form, the CDR3 reads TGTGCCAGCAGCTGGGTTGCGGGTAGCTCCTACAATGAGCAGTTCTTC. As protein: CASSWVAGSSYNEQFF.